This T cell receptor beta chain was captured in a study of response to subunit inactivated influenza vaccine (dated by TCRdb to between 2017 and 2018). As for the study more broadly: Deep quantitative T cell receptor repertoire profiling was used in the study to track responses to a trivalent subunit inactivated influenza vaccine. The study at large found these results: According to the authors, only a limited number of new T cells may be recruited by each seasonal influenza vaccination.

This clonotype showed up many times. Its antigen has not been determined. Base-call qualities are not available, and no considerably larger clone is one nucleotide away. The library relied on RT-PCR. TCRdb names Illumina HiSeq 2500 as the instrument used. TCRdb trimmed the raw reads at Q25, called clones with MiXCR and kept productive beta chains. CDR3 protein duplicates are merged, each entry listing the most common genes and DNA. This sample is represented by a few hundred thousand distinct CDR3 sequences; about 14% of them were singletons. Roughly 11% of the sample rests with the top ten. The sample was PBMCs from blood, taken 12 days after vaccination. The TCR originated in a man aged 50-60 years who received an inactivated influenza vaccine. Donor details come from another sample of the same person, matched by shared clones.

At the DNA level, the sequence is TGCGCCAGCAGCCAAGGCGTAGCCGGGGAGCTGTTTTTT. This codes for CASSQGVAGELFF. The rearrangement combines TRBV4-1 with TRBJ2-2, with the D gene too uncertain to name. CDR1 and CDR2, per the germline V gene, are MGHRA and YSYEKL. The V and J ends are trimmed by 1 base and 6 bases, leaving 6 bases between them. Including the terminal cysteine and phenylalanine, the CDR3 comprises 13 residues. Left in the record is the CDR3 DNA by itself, 39 bases read in frame from the first base.